The sequence of this T cell receptor beta chain was determined in a study of spatial heterogeneity in lung cancer. Only a few counts were recorded for this clonotype. Each CDR3 protein is one row after TCRdb ran MiXCR on the 5' RACE reads. The data contain tens of thousands of distinct CDR3 sequences, 8% of them singletons. Germline V gives CDR1 SGHNT, CDR2 YYREEE (reference sequence). The ends were cut back, 4 bases at V and 2 bases at J, with 10 bases in the middle. This CDR3 has 13 amino acids. Time point meaning: sample taken at primary tumor resection. There were roughly 78 donors, all of them untreated patients with early-stage non-small cell lung cancer. Without sorting, whole RNA was sequenced from tumor, nontumor lung or frozen PBMC.

The chain links TRBV5-4 to TRBJ2-7; possibly TRBD2 for D (5 bases). The input for sequencing was PBMCs, taken at surgery. The clonotype comes from a male donor with early-stage non-small cell lung cancer. CDR3 sequence: CASSLERTYEQYF. The CDR3 nucleotides read TGTGCCAGCAGCCTCGAGCGGACCTACGAGCAGTACTTC.